This is a list of T cell receptor beta chains from one sample in a study of blood T cell repertoires in COVID-19. TCRdb's copy holds only in-frame clones and misses some; the assay was immunoSEQ multiplex PCR. Among fewer than 350,000 clones, 88% were seen once, and the ten largest hold 9% to 9.5%. Sequences were obtained from peripheral blood. All receptors come from a man aged 18 to 30 with active or convalescent COVID-19. CDR3s include the opening cysteine and the closing phenylalanine or tryptophan. The D gene is left open where the match is weak. Only part of the rows carry a size: once, few, many, or a class if the clone is expanded.

V gene,clone size,CDR3 length,D gene,J gene,CDR3 DNA,CDR3 protein
TRBV27,once,15,-,TRBJ1-2,TGTGCCAGCAGTCCTCGGGGAGGGAGTGGCTACGGCTACACCTTC,CASSPRGGSGYGYTF
TRBV2,-,16,TRBD1,TRBJ2-1,TGTGCCAGCCGTAAGGTACCGGACAGGTCCTACAATGAGCAGTTCTTC,CASRKVPDRSYNEQFF
TRBV2,-,14,TRBD1,TRBJ1-6,TGTGCCAGCAGTGCACAGGGGAGTAATTCACCCCTCCACTTT,CASSAQGSNSPLHF
TRBV2,-,14,-,TRBJ2-7,TGTGCCAGCAGTGAAGTTTGGGGGGCCTACGAGCAGTACTTC,CASSEVWGAYEQYF
TRBV10-3,-,13,-,TRBJ1-2,TGTGCCATCAGTGAAGAGGGTTCGGATGGCTACACCTTC,CAISEEGSDGYTF
TRBV9,-,16,TRBD1,TRBJ1-4,TGTGCCAGCGCCCCAGGACAGGGAGGGGTTGGTGAAAAACTGTTTTTT,CASAPGQGGVGEKLFF
TRBV7-9,few,13,-,TRBJ1-2,TGTGCCAGCGGTTGGCTGGAGGGCTATGGCTACACCTTC,CASGWLEGYGYTF
TRBV18,-,15,TRBD1,TRBJ2-3,TGTGCCAGCTCACCGGGGGGACAGGGAACAGATACGCAGTATTTT,CASSPGGQGTDTQYF
TRBV5-1,-,12,-,TRBJ1-2,TGCGCCAGCAGCTCAGGGTACTATGGCTACACCTTC,CASSSGYYGYTF
TRBV3-1/TRBV3-2,-,16,TRBD1,TRBJ2-1,TGTGCCAGCAGCCAACACCGGGACAGGGGCTCCTATGAGCAGTTCTTC,CASSQHRDRGSYEQFF
TRBV12-3/TRBV12-4,-,13,TRBD1,TRBJ2-7,TGTGCCAGCAGTACCGGGACAGCAGGCGAGCAGTACTTC,CASSTGTAGEQYF
TRBV6-2/TRBV6-3,-,15,TRBD1,TRBJ2-7,TGTGCCAGCAGTTCCTACCGGGACAGTCGCGACGAGCAGTACTTC,CASSSYRDSRDEQYF
TRBV7-9,-,15,-,TRBJ2-7,TGTGCCAGCAGCTTAGCGTCTTTGCCTCCAGACGAGCAGTACTTC,CASSLASLPPDEQYF
TRBV5-6,-,12,-,TRBJ1-2,TGTGCCAGCAGCTTTCGTAACTATGGCTACACCTTC,CASSFRNYGYTF
TRBV7-9,-,16,-,TRBJ1-3,TGTGCCAGCAGCTTGTCCGAGGGGGTAGCTGGAAACACCATATATTTT,CASSLSEGVAGNTIYF
TRBV27,-,14,-,TRBJ2-7,TGTGCCAGCAGAAAAGTCGGGACACCCTACGAGCAGTACTTC,CASRKVGTPYEQYF
TRBV2,-,13,-,TRBJ1-2,TGTGCCAGCAGGGGGGAGGTGGCCTATGGCTACACCTTC,CASRGEVAYGYTF
TRBV7-3,-,14,-,TRBJ2-5,TGTGCCAGCAGCTTAACGGGGCCCCCCTCAGCCCAGTACTTC,CASSLTGPPSAQYF
TRBV20-1,-,15,TRBD2,TRBJ2-1,TGCAGTGCAAGTCTAGCGGGGAATATGTTGAATGAGCAGTTCTTC,CSASLAGNMLNEQFF
TRBV9,-,16,TRBD2,TRBJ2-3,TGTGCCAGCAGCTCAAAAATCGGACTAGTTGGAGATACGCAGTATTTT,CASSSKIGLVGDTQYF
TRBV9,-,19,TRBD1,TRBJ1-1,TGTGCCAGCAGCGCAGAGGGGACAGTGACAGGGGAGGGTGGAACTGAAGCTTTCTTT,CASSAEGTVTGEGGTEAFF
TRBV19,-,17,TRBD1,TRBJ1-1,TGTGCCAGTAGTATCAGGTACAGGGGGAAAATAGACACTGAAGCTTTCTTT,CASSIRYRGKIDTEAFF
TRBV3-1/TRBV3-2,-,14,TRBD1,TRBJ2-1,TGTGCCAGCAGCCAAGCGACAGGGATCGATGAGCAGTTCTTC,CASSQATGIDEQFF
TRBV25-1,-,14,-,TRBJ2-5,TGTGCCAGCAGTGAAACTGGCGGTGGAGAGACCCAGTACTTC,CASSETGGGETQYF
TRBV6-2/TRBV6-3,-,13,-,TRBJ1-6,TGTGCCAGCAGTTACTTGGCAGGGCGACAACTCCACTTT,CASSYLAGRQLHF
TRBV13,-,12,-,TRBJ2-7,TGTGCCAGCAGCTTAGTAACGGTCGAGCAGTACTTC,CASSLVTVEQYF
TRBV7-9,-,14,TRBD1,TRBJ2-7,TGTGCCAGCAGCTCGGACAGGGGGGATTACGAGCAGTACTTC,CASSSDRGDYEQYF
TRBV13,-,17,TRBD1,TRBJ2-3,TGTGCCAGCAGCCCTAGGGGGACAGGGGCTAGCACAGATACGCAGTATTTT,CASSPRGTGASTDTQYF
TRBV5-1,-,17,TRBD1,TRBJ1-2,TGCGCCAGCAGCCAAGAACCCGGACAGGGATCTAACTATGGCTACACCTTC,CASSQEPGQGSNYGYTF
TRBV11-3,once,13,TRBD1,TRBJ2-1,TGTGCCAGCAGCCCCGACAGGGGGAATGAGCAGTTCTTC,CASSPDRGNEQFF
TRBV7-2,-,15,TRBD2,TRBJ2-7,TGTGCCAGCAGCTTGGCTAGCGGGGGGACCTACGAGCAGTACTTC,CASSLASGGTYEQYF
TRBV7-9,-,14,-,TRBJ1-4,TGTGCCAGCAGCTCGCAGGGGTTCTATGAAAAACTGTTTTTT,CASSSQGFYEKLFF
TRBV15,once,16,TRBD1,TRBJ2-4,TGTGCCACCAGCAGAGCAAGGGACAGCTCGCCAAACATTCAGTACTTC,CATSRARDSSPNIQYF
TRBV5-5,once,17,TRBD1,TRBJ1-1,TGTGCCAGCAGCTCTCGGTCCCTCGGGACAGGAGGCACTGAAGCTTTCTTT,CASSSRSLGTGGTEAFF
TRBV10-2,-,13,-,TRBJ2-1,TGCGCCAGCAGTGAGTCTGAGAGCGATGAGCAGTTCTTC,CASSESESDEQFF
TRBV7-6,once,17,TRBD1,TRBJ1-2,TGTGCCAGCAGCCATACCCCCTACAGGGGGGGTAACTATGGCTACACCTTC,CASSHTPYRGGNYGYTF
TRBV7-6,once,11,-,TRBJ1-1,TGTGCCAGCAGTGGGGGCTCTGAAGCTTTCTTT,CASSGGSEAFF
TRBV28,-,14,-,TRBJ1-1,TGTGCCAGCAGTTTATATCCAGGGAACACTGAAGCTTTCTTT,CASSLYPGNTEAFF
TRBV3-1/TRBV3-2,-,15,TRBD1,TRBJ1-2,TGTGCCAGCAGCCAGGACAGGGGAGGGGTAGGAGGCTACACCTTC,CASSQDRGGVGGYTF
TRBV10-1,-,14,TRBD1,TRBJ1-1,TGCGCCAGGCAGGATTACACAGGGGCAACCGAAGCTTTCTTT,CARQDYTGATEAFF
TRBV12-3/TRBV12-4,-,13,-,TRBJ1-1,TGTGCCAGCAGTCCCGTCTTGAACACTGAAGCTTTCTTT,CASSPVLNTEAFF
TRBV12-3/TRBV12-4,-,13,-,TRBJ1-2,TGTGCCAGCAGTTTCCGGGTCAGCTATGGCTACACCTTC,CASSFRVSYGYTF
TRBV18,few,14,TRBD1,TRBJ1-5,TGTGCCAGCTCACCGGACAGGGAGCCTCAGCCCCAGCATTTT,CASSPDREPQPQHF